This entry concerns a single TCR beta chain. Profiling relied on immunoSEQ multiplex PCR, and the TCRdb table lists in-frame clones only, not all of them. The profile shows some 87,000 clones, approximately 89% of them singletons. CDR1 and CDR2 (germline): MNHEY, SVGAGI. The CDR3 length is 15 residues. V shed 5 bases and J 6 bases; nucleotides not matched to a gene: 11. The data were taken from a study of T cell responses to AZD1222 COVID-19 vaccine. The chain links TRBV6-5 to TRBJ1-1; 8 bases align to TRBD1. The receptor was derived from an adult in good health. Sequenced here: peripheral blood, sampled on day 0 of MenACWY control vaccination. The CDR3: CASSTQGARSSEAFF. For the CDR3, the DNA is TGTGCCAGCAGTACCCAGGGGGCCAGGTCCTCTGAAGCTTTCTTT.